What follows are 15 T cell receptor beta chains derived from one specimen sequenced in a study of T cell repertoires in cytomegalovirus infection. TCRdb re-analysed the reads in MiXCR, keeping a single row per CDR3 protein. The sample consists of nearly 650,000 distinct CDR3 sequences, more than 20% of them appearing once. The specimen sequenced was CD8+ T cells from PBMCs. The receptors were sampled from a human donor in good health (CMV status not recorded). Some clones in this sample may be carry-over from other donors' samples.

This rearrangement joins TRBV13 to TRBJ2-5; possible D gene TRBD2, 6 bases. Germline CDR1 reads PRHDT; CDR2 reads FYEKMQ (reference sequence). CDR3 length: 15 residues. Between the trimmed V and J ends, which lost 5 bases and 5 bases, there was a span of 18 bases. The CDR3 is CASSRGTYLGETQYF. DNA for the CDR3: TGTGCCAGCAGCCGGGGGACTTACCTGGGGGAGACCCAGTACTTC.

This clonotype was counted many times. The chain is built from TRBV7-2 and TRBJ2-1; 9 bases are a match to TRBD2. The CDR3 covers 18 residues. The germline V gene has CDR1 SGHTA and CDR2 FQGNSA. The trim removed 2 bases at V and 1 base at J, leaving 9 bases unmatched. The CDR3 region is CASSLPLSGGLSYNEQFF. Written as DNA, the CDR3 is TGTGCCAGCAGCTTACCCCTCAGCGGGGGGTTATCCTACAATGAGCAGTTCTTC.

The chain joins TRBV27 to TRBJ2-5, with D tentatively TRBD2 (7 bases). Trimming removed 6 bases from V and 0 bases from J, with 14 bases in between. Germline lookup yields CDR1 MNHEY and CDR2 SMNVEV (reference sequence). The CDR3 contains 15 residues. The CDR3 reads CASRGAGDHQETQYF. For the CDR3, the DNA is TGTGCCAGCAGGGGGGCGGGGGACCACCAAGAGACCCAGTACTTC.

V and J are TRBV20-1 and TRBJ2-7; the D gene is possibly TRBD1 (6 bases). CDR1 and CDR2 (germline): DFQATT, SNEGSKA (reference sequence). Trimming left V 5 bases short and J 3 bases short, with 11 bases between. There are 12 residues in the CDR3. The CDR3 is CSASGTHYEQYF. The CDR3 region has the DNA TGCAGTGCTTCCGGGACACACTACGAGCAGTACTTC.

This clonotype was counted between two and nine times. This chain connects TRBV6-5 to TRBJ1-3; no firm D call. The CDR3 runs 20 residues. Germline V gene sequence: CDR1 MNHEY, CDR2 SVGAGI. Trimming stripped 0 bases from V and 0 bases from J, with 21 bases between. CDR3 sequence (DNA): TGTGCCAGCAGTTACTCGAGAGTGGACGGTTGGTGGGGCTCTGGAAACACCATATATTTT. Its translation: CASSYSRVDGWWGSGNTIYF.

This clonotype was picked up a small number of times. The V and J genes are TRBV7-9 and TRBJ1-5; 7 bases agree with TRBD1. The CDR3 totals 16 residues. Germline V lookup: CDR1 SEHNR, CDR2 FQNEAQ (reference sequence). V shed 5 bases, J shed 0 bases, and the junction held 7 bases outside the gene matches. This CDR3 is CASSPGTDYSNQPQHF. DNA of the CDR3: TGTGCCAGCAGCCCCGGGACAGACTATAGCAATCAGCCCCAGCATTTT.

The table lists this clonotype with many counts. The rearrangement links TRBV7-9 to TRBJ2-7, with D possibly being TRBD2 (6 bases). Trimming removed 3 bases from V and 1 base from J, with 7 bases in between. Germline-derived CDR1 and CDR2 are SEHNR and FQNEAQ (reference sequence). The CDR3 runs 13 residues. CDR3 DNA: TGTGCCAGCAGCTTTGGGGGGTCCTACGAGCAGTACGTC. Its protein product is CASSFGGSYEQYV.

With respect to this clonotype: The junction does not match germline at one end; this may be a read error. The CDR3 loop reads CASSTLEEGVYSTDTQDF. The DNA for the CDR3 is TGTGCCAGCAGCACCCTCGAGGAAGGAGTCTACAGCACAGATACGCAGGATTTT. The gene calls are TRBV7-3 and TRBJ2-3; no clear D. Germline CDR1 SGHTA, CDR2 FQGTGA. The CDR3 runs 18 residues. Full variable domain (outside the CDR3, taken from reference TRBV7-3 and TRBJ2-3): GAGVSQTPSNKVTEKGKYVELRCDPISGHTALYWYRQSLGQGPEFLIYFQGTGAADDSGLPNDRFFAVRPEGSVSTLKIQRTERGDSAVYLCASSTLEEGVYSTDTQDFGPGTRLTVL.

The CDR3 nucleotides are TGTGCCAGCAGCGACGCCGTTTGGTACAATGAGCAGTTCTTC. This sequence encodes CASSDAVWYNEQFF. This chain joins TRBV6-2 or TRBV6-3 and TRBJ2-1; D ambiguous. CDR1 and CDR2 (germline): MNHEY, SVGEGT. Trimming left V 6 bases short and J 4 bases short, with 13 bases between. This CDR3 is built from 14 residues.

This clonotype was counted many times. The chain combines TRBV27 with TRBJ1-1; TRBD1 matches at 8 bases. From germline, CDR1 is MNHEY and CDR2 SMNVEV (reference sequence). Unmatched junction bases numbered 4, after V lost 6 bases and J lost 1 base. The CDR3 sequence is 14 residues long. CDR3 amino acids: CASSLDRANTEAFF. The CDR3 DNA reads TGTGCCAGCAGCCTGGACAGGGCGAACACTGAAGCTTTCTTT.

This clonotype has only a few counts. The chain employs TRBV19 and TRBJ1-1, with 7 positions matching TRBD1. The CDR3 runs to 14 residues. V lost 6 bases, J lost 4 bases, and 8 bases stayed unmatched. CDR1 LNHDA and CDR2 SQIVND come from the germline V gene (reference sequence). CDR3 nucleotide sequence: TGTGCCAGTAGCCCACTCGACAGGGTCACTGAAGCTTTCTTT. Amino acids: CASSPLDRVTEAFF.

This clonotype was detected many times. The chain carries TRBV12-3 or TRBV12-4 and TRBJ2-5; 11 nucleotides agree with TRBD2. Trimming removed 4 bases from V and 3 bases from J; junction bases left unmatched: 7. The CDR3 consists of 16 residues. Here the CDR3 DNA reads TGTGCCAGCAGTTGGAAACTAGCGGGGGAGGAAGAGACCCAGTACTTC. Protein product: CASSWKLAGEEETQYF.

The genes are TRBV7-9 and TRBJ2-7; 8 bases are shared with TRBD2. Germline V gene lookup returns CDR1 SEHNR and CDR2 FQNEAQ (reference sequence). After removal of 4 bases from V and 6 bases from J, the junction contained 11 bases not matched to a gene. The CDR3 runs 15 residues. CDR3 sequence reads: CASSSSGAGVVEQYF. Here the CDR3 DNA reads TGTGCCAGCAGCTCATCCGGAGCGGGGGTGGTCGAGCAGTACTTC.

There are a few counts of this clonotype. The chain is built from TRBV10-3 and TRBJ2-5; 8 positions agree with TRBD1. The CDR3 runs 15 residues. Germline V gene data show CDR1 as ENHRY and CDR2 as SYGVKD. After removal of 6 bases from V and 2 bases from J, the junction contained 8 bases not matched to a gene. The CDR3 is CAISSTGGWQETQYF. CDR3 DNA sequence: TGTGCCATCAGCTCAACAGGGGGTTGGCAAGAGACCCAGTACTTC.

This clonotype has just a few counts. A single base separates this from a much larger clone, so it may be a read error. The chain employs TRBV7-6 and TRBJ2-1; no firm D call. The CDR3 totals 12 residues. CDR1 and CDR2 (germline): SGHVS, FNYEAQ. CDR3 protein: CVSSLVVDEQFF. The CDR3 nucleotides read TGTGTCAGCAGCTTAGTAGTGGATGAGCAGTTCTTC.